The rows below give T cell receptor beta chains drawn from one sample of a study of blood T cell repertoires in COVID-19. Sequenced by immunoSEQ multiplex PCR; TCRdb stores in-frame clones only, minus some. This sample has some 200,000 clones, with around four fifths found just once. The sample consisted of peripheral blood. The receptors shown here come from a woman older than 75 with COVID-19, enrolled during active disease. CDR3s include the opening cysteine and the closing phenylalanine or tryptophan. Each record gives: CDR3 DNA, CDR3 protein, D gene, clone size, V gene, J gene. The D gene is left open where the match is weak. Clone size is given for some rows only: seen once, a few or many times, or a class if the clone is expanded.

cdr3_nt: TGTGCCAGCAGTTATGGACAGGGCGAAAAACTGTTTTTT
cdr3_aa: CASSYGQGEKLFF
d_call: TRBD1
clone_size: -
v_call: TRBV5-4
j_call: TRBJ1-4

cdr3_nt: TGTGCCAGCAGCGTAAACCTAAATCGGGGTGGCTACACCTTC
cdr3_aa: CASSVNLNRGGYTF
d_call: -
clone_size: -
v_call: TRBV9
j_call: TRBJ1-2

cdr3_nt: TGTGCCAGCAGCGAACTAGGAGCGGGGGGACCCTACAATGAGCAGTTCTTC
cdr3_aa: CASSELGAGGPYNEQFF
d_call: TRBD2
clone_size: once
v_call: TRBV25-1
j_call: TRBJ2-1

cdr3_nt: TGTGCCAGCCGGCGGACAGGGGAATTGCTGTTTTTT
cdr3_aa: CASRRTGELLFF
d_call: TRBD1
clone_size: -
v_call: TRBV27
j_call: TRBJ2-2

cdr3_nt: TGTACAGGGGCCCTCTGGAACACTGAAGCTTTCTTT
cdr3_aa: CTGALWNTEAFF
d_call: TRBD1
clone_size: -
v_call: TRBV30
j_call: TRBJ1-1

cdr3_nt: TGCGCCAGCAGCCAAGAACCACAGGGGGCCCTAAATTCACCCCTCCACTTT
cdr3_aa: CASSQEPQGALNSPLHF
d_call: TRBD1
clone_size: -
v_call: TRBV4-1
j_call: TRBJ1-6

cdr3_nt: TGTGCCAGCAGTTCTACCGGGGGAGTGTACGAGCAGTACTTC
cdr3_aa: CASSSTGGVYEQYF
d_call: -
clone_size: -
v_call: TRBV6-2/TRBV6-3
j_call: TRBJ2-7

cdr3_nt: TGTGCCAGCAGGTCACAGGCAGATACGCAGTATTTT
cdr3_aa: CASRSQADTQYF
d_call: -
clone_size: -
v_call: TRBV6-5
j_call: TRBJ2-3

cdr3_nt: TGCGCCAGCAGCCAGATTGCGGGGGGGTATGGCTACACCTTC
cdr3_aa: CASSQIAGGYGYTF
d_call: -
clone_size: -
v_call: TRBV4-3
j_call: TRBJ1-2

cdr3_nt: TGTGCCAGTAGAGGCGGGGGCGGCACCGGGGAGCTGTTTTTT
cdr3_aa: CASRGGGGTGELFF
d_call: -
clone_size: -
v_call: TRBV6-5
j_call: TRBJ2-2

cdr3_nt: TGCGCCAGCAGTGAGTCCGGCAATGAGCAGTTCTTC
cdr3_aa: CASSESGNEQFF
d_call: -
clone_size: -
v_call: TRBV10-1
j_call: TRBJ2-1

cdr3_nt: TGTGCCAGCAGCAGCCCCCGAGGGACTAACTATGGCTACACCTTC
cdr3_aa: CASSSPRGTNYGYTF
d_call: -
clone_size: -
v_call: TRBV9
j_call: TRBJ1-2

cdr3_nt: TGTGCCAGCAGCTCAGGGGACAGGGTGAAGACCGGCACTGAAGCTTTCTTT
cdr3_aa: CASSSGDRVKTGTEAFF
d_call: TRBD1
clone_size: -
v_call: TRBV11-2
j_call: TRBJ1-1

cdr3_nt: TGTGCCAGTAGAACGACAGGGTTTGGAGAGACCCAGTACTTC
cdr3_aa: CASRTTGFGETQYF
d_call: TRBD1
clone_size: -
v_call: TRBV19
j_call: TRBJ2-5

cdr3_nt: TGTGCCAGCAGCTTCCCACTAGCACATGGCTACACCTTC
cdr3_aa: CASSFPLAHGYTF
d_call: -
clone_size: -
v_call: TRBV7-2
j_call: TRBJ1-2

cdr3_nt: TGTGCCAGCAGTTCGACAGGGACTAGCAATCAGCCCCAGCATTTT
cdr3_aa: CASSSTGTSNQPQHF
d_call: TRBD1
clone_size: -
v_call: TRBV6-2/TRBV6-3
j_call: TRBJ1-5

cdr3_nt: TGTGCCAGCAGCGTAGCTGCGGGGGGGAGCACAGATACGCAGTATTTT
cdr3_aa: CASSVAAGGSTDTQYF
d_call: TRBD2
clone_size: -
v_call: TRBV9
j_call: TRBJ2-3

cdr3_nt: TGTGCCAGCTCACCACCGAGTACCGGGAGAACCTACGAGCAGTACTTC
cdr3_aa: CASSPPSTGRTYEQYF
d_call: -
clone_size: -
v_call: TRBV18
j_call: TRBJ2-7

cdr3_nt: TGTGCCAGCACCGCAGATAACTATGGCTACACCTTC
cdr3_aa: CASTADNYGYTF
d_call: -
clone_size: once
v_call: TRBV3-1/TRBV3-2
j_call: TRBJ1-2

cdr3_nt: TGTGCCAGTAGTCCCGTCGCTGGGGCCAACGTCCTGACTTTC
cdr3_aa: CASSPVAGANVLTF
d_call: -
clone_size: once
v_call: TRBV19
j_call: TRBJ2-6

cdr3_nt: TGTGCCAGCAGCTTGCCGGACAGTAGTTCTTTCTACACCTTC
cdr3_aa: CASSLPDSSSFYTF
d_call: -
clone_size: few
v_call: TRBV5-4
j_call: TRBJ1-2

cdr3_nt: TGTGCCAGTAGTACCAGCGGGGGGATCTATGGCTACACCTTC
cdr3_aa: CASSTSGGIYGYTF
d_call: -
clone_size: -
v_call: TRBV19
j_call: TRBJ1-2

cdr3_nt: TGTGCCAGCTCACCACCGAACGGAGAGGGCGCTTTCTTT
cdr3_aa: CASSPPNGEGAFF
d_call: -
clone_size: -
v_call: TRBV18
j_call: TRBJ1-1

cdr3_nt: TGTGCCAGCAGCTTACGGGGTGCAGACTCTGGAAACACCATATATTTT
cdr3_aa: CASSLRGADSGNTIYF
d_call: -
clone_size: -
v_call: TRBV7-2
j_call: TRBJ1-3

cdr3_nt: TGTGCCTGGAGTCCACTTACAGGGTACACTGAAGCTTTCTTT
cdr3_aa: CAWSPLTGYTEAFF
d_call: -
clone_size: -
v_call: TRBV30
j_call: TRBJ1-1

cdr3_nt: TGTGCCACCTCGTCCGGCCAAGAGACCCAGTACTTC
cdr3_aa: CATSSGQETQYF
d_call: -
clone_size: -
v_call: TRBV6-5
j_call: TRBJ2-5

cdr3_nt: TGTGCCAGCAGTTACGGGGGGATCTCTGGAAACACCATATATTTT
cdr3_aa: CASSYGGISGNTIYF
d_call: -
clone_size: -
v_call: TRBV6-5
j_call: TRBJ1-3

cdr3_nt: TGTGCCTACAACCGGGGGGGAAGGGATCAGCCCCAGCATTTT
cdr3_aa: CAYNRGGRDQPQHF
d_call: -
clone_size: -
v_call: TRBV28
j_call: TRBJ1-5

cdr3_nt: TGTGCCAGCAGCTCAACCGCACTAGCGGGGGGGGAGACCCAGTACTTC
cdr3_aa: CASSSTALAGGETQYF
d_call: TRBD2
clone_size: -
v_call: TRBV9
j_call: TRBJ2-5

cdr3_nt: TGTGCCAGCTCACCAGGGGGCAGGTCTGAAGCTTTCTTT
cdr3_aa: CASSPGGRSEAFF
d_call: -
clone_size: few
v_call: TRBV18
j_call: TRBJ1-1

cdr3_nt: TGTGCCATCAGTGAGTCGGTAGGGGGGAACACCGGGGAGCTGTTTTTT
cdr3_aa: CAISESVGGNTGELFF
d_call: -
clone_size: -
v_call: TRBV10-3
j_call: TRBJ2-2

cdr3_nt: TGTGCCAGCAGTTACTCGGAGACGGCCACTGAAGCTTTCTTT
cdr3_aa: CASSYSETATEAFF
d_call: -
clone_size: -
v_call: TRBV6-5
j_call: TRBJ1-1

cdr3_nt: TGTGCCAGCAGCCAACGGGAGGGGAACACCGGGGAGCTGTTTTTT
cdr3_aa: CASSQREGNTGELFF
d_call: TRBD2
clone_size: -
v_call: TRBV3-1/TRBV3-2
j_call: TRBJ2-2

cdr3_nt: TGTGCCAGCAGCCAAGGGGGGGGCCTTCGGGTCGAGCAGTACTTC
cdr3_aa: CASSQGGGLRVEQYF
d_call: -
clone_size: -
v_call: TRBV14
j_call: TRBJ2-7

cdr3_nt: TGTGCCAGCAGTATGGCGGCTCGCGGCTACACCTTC
cdr3_aa: CASSMAARGYTF
d_call: -
clone_size: once
v_call: TRBV2
j_call: TRBJ1-2

cdr3_nt: TGTGCCAGCAGCCCCGGACAGGCGTCCTACAATGAGCAGTTCTTC
cdr3_aa: CASSPGQASYNEQFF
d_call: TRBD1
clone_size: -
v_call: TRBV5-6
j_call: TRBJ2-1

cdr3_nt: TGCGCCAGCAGTGAGTCGAACGCCCCTATAGCCAAAAACATTCAGTACTTC
cdr3_aa: CASSESNAPIAKNIQYF
d_call: -
clone_size: -
v_call: TRBV10-1
j_call: TRBJ2-4

cdr3_nt: TGTGCCAGCAGCGTAGTCGGACAGGGTGCCTACTACACCTTC
cdr3_aa: CASSVVGQGAYYTF
d_call: TRBD1
clone_size: -
v_call: TRBV9
j_call: TRBJ1-2

cdr3_nt: TGTGCCTGGAGCGACAGGGGGCATGAAAAACTGTTTTTT
cdr3_aa: CAWSDRGHEKLFF
d_call: TRBD1
clone_size: -
v_call: TRBV30
j_call: TRBJ1-4

cdr3_nt: TGTGCCAGTAGTATCATGACTGGGGAGACCCAGTACTTC
cdr3_aa: CASSIMTGETQYF
d_call: -
clone_size: -
v_call: TRBV19
j_call: TRBJ2-5